These 19 T cell receptor beta chains were all obtained from the same sample, sequenced in a study of blood T cell repertoires in COVID-19 (dated by TCRdb to the early 2020s). Receptor libraries were prepared by the immunoSEQ multiplex PCR assay. Drawn from immuneACCESS, this table holds only the in-frame rearrangements with V and J called that TCRdb kept. Clones are partly lost; checked studies trace under half to an unresolved V gene and leave the rest unexplained. The sample table shows 250,000 or so clones, and 75% to 85% are seen once. The ten largest clones capture roughly 5% of the sample. The sequenced material came from peripheral blood. These receptors came from a human donor in a cohort sampled during active COVID-19.

This chain links TRBV6-5 with TRBJ2-2; D possibly corresponds to TRBD2 (5 bases). This CDR3 contains 15 residues. V dropped 8 bases and J dropped 4 bases, with 17 bases sitting between them. Germline V gene data show CDR1 as MNHEY and CDR2 as SVGAGI. CDR3: CASQTEPGGTGELFF. In nucleotides, the CDR3 is TGTGCCAGCCAAACAGAACCAGGAGGCACCGGGGAGCTGTTTTTT.

The chain joins TRBV10-1 to TRBJ2-1, with D possibly TRBD1 on 6 matching bases. CDR1 is WNHNN and CDR2 is SYGVQD in the germline V gene (reference sequence). The V gene lost 3 bases and the J gene lost 7 bases, with 13 bases spanning the gap. The CDR3 loop spans 14 amino acids. DNA for the CDR3: TGCGCCAGCAGTGAAGGCAGGGGAACGAATGAGCAGTTCTTC. Amino acids: CASSEGRGTNEQFF.

The chain links TRBV12-3 or TRBV12-4 to TRBJ2-7; no definite D call. The CDR3 extends over 13 amino acids. The germline V and J ends were trimmed by 7 bases and 2 bases, with 12 bases remaining between them. This CDR3 is CASTEAGTYEQYF. Here the CDR3 DNA reads TGTGCCAGCACCGAGGCTGGCACCTACGAGCAGTACTTC.

The chain is built from TRBV28 and TRBJ2-1; TRBD2 matches 12 bases. Germline-derived CDR1 and CDR2 are MDHEN and SYDVKM. The CDR3 is 16 residues long. The V segment lost 6 bases and the J segment 4 bases; nucleotides outside the gene matches: 7. CDR3 in DNA: TGTGCCAGCAGGCTAGCGGGAGGGACTTTATACAATGAGCAGTTCTTC. Translation: CASRLAGGTLYNEQFF.

This chain joins TRBV3-1 (or the pseudogene TRBV3-2) and TRBJ1-6, with TRBD1 as a possible D gene (6 bases). This CDR3 region has 14 residues. Between the trimmed V and J ends, which lost 2 bases and 5 bases, there was a span of 7 bases. Germline CDR1 LGHDT, CDR2 YNNKEL (reference sequence). The CDR3 sequence: CASSQRQDNSPLHF. The CDR3 DNA is TGTGCCAGCAGCCAAAGACAGGATAATTCACCCCTCCACTTT.

The chain uses TRBV2 and TRBJ1-2, with D perhaps TRBD1 (5 bases). The ends were cut back, 4 bases at V and 2 bases at J, with 8 bases in the middle. Germline lookup yields CDR1 SNHLY and CDR2 FYNNEI. CDR3 length equals 13 residues. The CDR3 region is CASSGEGNYGYTF. CDR3 DNA sequence: TGTGCCAGCAGTGGGGAGGGGAACTATGGCTACACCTTC.

The chain is built from TRBV9 and TRBJ2-1; tentatively, D is TRBD1 (5 bases). This CDR3 is 13 amino acids long. Germline V gene sequence: CDR1 SGDLS, CDR2 YYNGEE. Trimming removed 0 bases from V and 6 bases from J, with 7 bases in between. Written as DNA, the CDR3 is TGTGCCAGCAGCGTAGCCCAGGGCAATGAGCAGTTCTTC. It encodes CASSVAQGNEQFF.

The chain is built from TRBV15 and TRBJ2-1; tentatively, D is TRBD2 (5 bases). The CDR3 is 15 amino acids. The germline gives CDR1 LNHNV, CDR2 YYDKDF (reference sequence). V lost 5 bases to trimming and J lost 1 base, with 12 bases between them. CDR3 sequence: CATSARAGSYNEQFF. The CDR3 region has the DNA TGTGCCACCAGCGCGAGGGCCGGATCCTACAATGAGCAGTTCTTC.

A note on this clone: A much larger clone lies a single base off, so this may be a read error. At the DNA level, this CDR3 is encoded by other sequences in the same sample as well. This chain joins TRBV5-1 and TRBJ2-5, with D perhaps matching TRBD1 (6 bases). Trimming stripped 2 bases from V and 2 bases from J, with 7 bases between. The CDR3 length is 13 residues. CDR1 SGHRS and CDR2 YFSETQ come from the germline V gene. The CDR3 region is CASSLQGQETQYF. The CDR3 nucleotides are TGCGCCAGCAGCTTACAGGGTCAAGAGACCCAGTACTTC.

The genes are TRBV11-2 and TRBJ1-1; TRBD1 matches at 10 bases. V shed 5 bases, J shed 6 bases, and the junction held 6 bases outside the gene matches. The CDR3 sequence is 14 residues long. In germline, CDR1 is SGHAT, CDR2 FQNNGV. The CDR3 region has the DNA TGTGCCAGCAGCCCAGGGGACAGGGGATCTGAAGCTTTCTTT. It translates to CASSPGDRGSEAFF.

Notes on this clone: This sample also contains other DNA sequences that code for the same CDR3. The gene calls are TRBV28 and TRBJ2-7; maybe TRBD2 (6 bases). V lost 3 bases and J lost 2, with 11 bases in between. This CDR3 region has 14 residues. CDR1 is MDHEN and CDR2 is SYDVKM in the germline V gene. In DNA, the CDR3 is TGTGCCAGCAGTTTTCCCCCGGGAGCCTACGAGCAGTACTTC. This gives the protein CASSFPPGAYEQYF. The whole variable domain, remainder taken from reference TRBV28 and TRBJ2-7, is DVKVTQSSRYLVKRTGEKVFLECVQDMDHENMFWYRQDPGLGLRLIYFSYDVKMKEKGDIPEGYSVSREKKERFSLILESASTNQTSMYLCASSFPPGAYEQYFGPGTRLTVT.

This clone has just a few counts. This chain connects TRBV24-1 to TRBJ2-2, with D perhaps TRBD1 (5 bases). The CDR3 runs 15 residues. Germline lookup yields CDR1 KGHDR and CDR2 SFDVKD. V was cut by 2 bases and J by 1 base, with 7 bases left in between. The CDR3 sequence: CATSDSDRNTGELFF. DNA for the CDR3: TGTGCCACCAGTGATTCAGACAGGAACACCGGGGAGCTGTTTTTT.

Concerning this clone itself: This specimen includes other DNA sequences encoding the same CDR3. V gene TRBV19 combines with J gene TRBJ1-1; no definite D call. Germline V CDR1 and CDR2: LNHDA, SQIVND (reference sequence). V was trimmed by 3 bases and J by 1 base, leaving 6 bases between them. The CDR3 totals 13 residues. CDR3: CASSIGRNTEAFF. The CDR3 DNA sequence: TGTGCCAGTAGTATCGGGAGGAACACTGAAGCTTTCTTT. Drawing the rest from reference TRBV19 and TRBJ1-1, the complete variable domain is DGGITQSPKYLFRKEGQNVTLSCEQNLNHDAMYWYRQDPGQGLRLIYYSQIVNDFQKGDIAEGYSVSREKKESFPLTVTSAQKNPTAFYLCASSIGRNTEAFFGQGTRLTVV.

This chain uses TRBV2 with TRBJ2-7; unclear D gene. Looked up from germline, CDR1 is SNHLY and CDR2 is FYNNEI. This CDR3 spans 14 amino acids. V lost 2 bases and J 2 bases, leaving 10 bases between the germline ends. The CDR3 coding sequence is TGTGCCAGCAGTGAACCATGGAGACCCTACGAGCAGTACTTC. Amino acid sequence: CASSEPWRPYEQYF.

The chain carries TRBV28 and TRBJ2-3; a weak D match, TRBD2 (6 bases). The CDR3 runs 14 residues. Trimming took 5 bases from V and 4 from J, leaving 13 bases between them. The germline V gene has CDR1 MDHEN and CDR2 SYDVKM. The DNA of the CDR3 is TGTGCCAGCAGTACCCCGCCGGGGGCAGATACGCAGTATTTT. This gives the protein CASSTPPGADTQYF.

J is TRBJ2-5 and V is TRBV7-3; TRBD1 agrees at 7 bases. This CDR3 region has 15 residues. CDR1 is SGHTA, CDR2 FQGTGA, per germline. Losses at the gene ends were 4 bases for V and 4 bases for J; bases not matched to a gene: 9. CDR3 in DNA: TGTGCCAGCAGCTCAGATGCCACAGGGGCAGAGACCCAGTACTTC. It is translated as CASSSDATGAETQYF. The entire variable domain, with the rest obtained from reference TRBV7-3 and TRBJ2-5, is as follows: GAGVSQTPSNKVTEKGKYVELRCDPISGHTALYWYRQSLGQGPEFLIYFQGTGAADDSGLPNDRFFAVRPEGSVSTLKIQRTERGDSAVYLCASSSDATGAETQYFGPGTRLLVL.

The V gene is TRBV28, the J gene TRBJ1-2; TRBD1 matches at 7 bases. The J segment lost 6 bases and the V segment lost 6 bases, leaving 7 bases of the junction unmatched. The CDR3 is 13 residues long. Germline values: CDR1 MDHEN, CDR2 SYDVKM. CDR3 coding DNA: TGTGCCAGCAGAGACAGGGCATTGAATGGCTACACCTTC. Its translation: CASRDRALNGYTF.

This clone was observed a few times. This chain uses TRBV7-9 with TRBJ1-3; unclear D gene. In germline, CDR1 is SEHNR, CDR2 FQNEAQ (reference sequence). V lost 4 bases to trimming and J lost 0 bases, with 13 bases between them. This CDR3 contains 16 residues. CDR3 residues: CASSSRQAHSGNTIYF. As DNA, the CDR3 is TGTGCCAGCAGCTCCCGGCAGGCCCACTCTGGAAACACCATATATTTT.

The V gene is TRBV25-1, the J gene TRBJ2-2, with no clear D. Looked up from germline, CDR1 is MGHDK and CDR2 is SYGVNS. V was shortened by 6 bases and J by 4 bases, with 12 bases between the two germline ends. This CDR3 region has 14 residues. The CDR3 reads CASRGDGRTGELFF. CDR3 bases: TGTGCCAGCAGGGGTGATGGGCGCACCGGGGAGCTGTTTTTT.